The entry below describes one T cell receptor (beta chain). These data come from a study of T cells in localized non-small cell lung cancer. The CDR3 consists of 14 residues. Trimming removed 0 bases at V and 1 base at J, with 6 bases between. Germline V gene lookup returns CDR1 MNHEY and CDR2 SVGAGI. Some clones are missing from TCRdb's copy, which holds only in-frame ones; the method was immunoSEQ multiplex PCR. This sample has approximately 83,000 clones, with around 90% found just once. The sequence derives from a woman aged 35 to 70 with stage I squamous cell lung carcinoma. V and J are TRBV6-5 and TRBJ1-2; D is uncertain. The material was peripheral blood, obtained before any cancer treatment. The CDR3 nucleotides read TGTGCCAGCAGTTACTCCGGGTTTAACTATGGCTACACCTTC. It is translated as CASSYSGFNYGYTF.